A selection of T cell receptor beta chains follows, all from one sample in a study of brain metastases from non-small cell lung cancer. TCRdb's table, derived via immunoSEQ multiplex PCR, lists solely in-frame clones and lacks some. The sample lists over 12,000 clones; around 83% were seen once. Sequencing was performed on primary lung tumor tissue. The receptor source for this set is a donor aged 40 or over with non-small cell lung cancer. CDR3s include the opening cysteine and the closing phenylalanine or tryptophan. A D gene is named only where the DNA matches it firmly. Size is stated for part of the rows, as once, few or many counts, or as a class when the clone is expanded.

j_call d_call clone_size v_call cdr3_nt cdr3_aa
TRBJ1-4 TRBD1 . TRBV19 TGTGCCAGTAGTAACCAAGGGGGCGGTGAAAAACTGTTTTTT CASSNQGGGEKLFF
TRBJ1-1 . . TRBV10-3 TGTGCCATCAGTGAAGGCCCTCTCTCTGAAGCTTTCTTT CAISEGPLSEAFF
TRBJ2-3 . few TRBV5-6 TGTGCCAGCAGCTTACGGCCGTCGGACATGACAGATACGCAGTATTTT CASSLRPSDMTDTQYF
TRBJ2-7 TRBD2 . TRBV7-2 TGTGCCAGCAGCTCTGGGACTAGCGGGCCTCTCTACGAGCAGTACTTC CASSSGTSGPLYEQYF
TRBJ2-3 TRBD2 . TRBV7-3 TGTGCCAGCAGCGCCGGGACTAGCGGGAGGACAGATACGCAGTATTTT CASSAGTSGRTDTQYF
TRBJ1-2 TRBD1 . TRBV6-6 TGTGCCAGCAGTTACGTTGGACAGGATTACTATGGCTACACCTTC CASSYVGQDYYGYTF
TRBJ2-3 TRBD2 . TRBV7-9 TGTGCCAGCAGCTCGCGGGGGTGGGGCACAGATACGCAGTATTTT CASSSRGWGTDTQYF
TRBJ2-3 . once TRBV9 TGTGCCAGCAGTTACCAAGGGGATACGCAGTATTTT CASSYQGDTQYF
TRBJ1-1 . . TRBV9 TGTGCCAGCAGCGTAGAGGAGGGCGGCACTGAAGCTTTCTTT CASSVEEGGTEAFF
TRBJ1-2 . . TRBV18 TGTGCCAGCTCTCCAGGACTTGCCGGCTATGGCTACACCTTC CASSPGLAGYGYTF
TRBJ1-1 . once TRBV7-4 TGTGCCAGCAGCCACGAACGTGAGGGGTACACTGAAGCTTTCTTT CASSHEREGYTEAFF
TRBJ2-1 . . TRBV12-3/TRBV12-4 TGTGCCACCGATAACTGGTGGGGTGAGCAGTTCTTC CATDNWWGEQFF
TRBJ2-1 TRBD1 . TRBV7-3 TGTGCCAGCAGCCTGACAGGGCCCAATGAGCAGTTCTTC CASSLTGPNEQFF
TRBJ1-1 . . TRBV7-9 TGTGCCAGCAGCTCGCACTTGGGAGGTGGGACTGAAGCTTTCTTT CASSSHLGGGTEAFF
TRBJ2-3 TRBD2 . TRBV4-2 TGTGCCAGCAGCGCCCGCTATAGCGGGGGTGGTACAGATACGCAGTATTTT CASSARYSGGGTDTQYF
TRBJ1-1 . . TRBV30 TGTGCCTGGAGCGGAGGGGTTTTCACTGAAGCTTTCTTT CAWSGGVFTEAFF
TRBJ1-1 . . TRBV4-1 TGCGCCAGCAGCCTAACGGGGGTCGCGACTGAAGCTTTCTTT CASSLTGVATEAFF
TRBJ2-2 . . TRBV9 TGTGCCAGCACACATGGGAAGGGGAGAGGAAACACCGGGGAGCTGTTTTTT CASTHGKGRGNTGELFF
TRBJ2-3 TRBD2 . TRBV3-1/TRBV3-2 TGTGCCAGCAGCCCGGGACTAGTCAGGGATACGCAGTATTTT CASSPGLVRDTQYF
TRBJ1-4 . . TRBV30 TGTGTCTGGAGTGTACGAGGACAAGGGGAAAAACTGTTTTTT CVWSVRGQGEKLFF
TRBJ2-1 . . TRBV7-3 TGTGCCAGCAGCTTCGGCCTGAGGGATGAGCAGTTCTTC CASSFGLRDEQFF
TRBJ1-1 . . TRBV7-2 TGTGCCAGCAGCTTAGCGTGGGGGCTCATGAACACTGAAGCTTTCTTT CASSLAWGLMNTEAFF
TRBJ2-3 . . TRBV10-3 TGTGCCATCAGTGAGTCAACAGATACGCAGTATTTT CAISESTDTQYF
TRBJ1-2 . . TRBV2 TGTGCCAGCAGTGGGCAAGGAATCTATGGCTACACCTTC CASSGQGIYGYTF
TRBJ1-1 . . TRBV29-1 TGCAGCGTTGAAGATTTGGGAGGGGCGTCGAACACTGAAGCTTTCTTT CSVEDLGGASNTEAFF
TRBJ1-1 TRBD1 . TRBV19 TGTGCCAGTAGACTACAGGGGGCAGGGACTGAAGCTTTCTTT CASRLQGAGTEAFF
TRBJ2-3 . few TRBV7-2 TGTGCCAGCAGCTTATACCAGCCAGATACGCAGTATTTT CASSLYQPDTQYF
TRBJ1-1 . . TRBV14 TGTGCCAGCACCTCCGGACACGGGGTGAACACTGAAGCTTTCTTT CASTSGHGVNTEAFF
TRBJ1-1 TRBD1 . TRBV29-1 TGCAGCGTTTCGACAGGGGGCTGGAACACTGAAGCTTTCTTT CSVSTGGWNTEAFF
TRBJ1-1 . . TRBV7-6 TGTGCCAGCAGCTTTTCGGGGGCTTCTGAAGCTTTCTTT CASSFSGASEAFF
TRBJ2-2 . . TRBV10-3 TGTGCCATTTCTTGGGGGGAGTCAAACACCGGGGAGCTGTTTTTT CAISWGESNTGELFF
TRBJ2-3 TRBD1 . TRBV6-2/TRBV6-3 TGTGCCAGCAGTTACTTGACCGCCGTGACAGGGGGAACAGATACGCAGTATTTT CASSYLTAVTGGTDTQYF
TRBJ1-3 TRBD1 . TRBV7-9 TGTGCCAGCAGCTTACAGGGGGGATCTGGAAACACCATATATTTT CASSLQGGSGNTIYF
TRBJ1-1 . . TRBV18 TGTGCCAGCTCACCACCGCATTGGACATCACCTATGAACACTGAAACTTTCTTT CASSPPHWTSPMNTETFF
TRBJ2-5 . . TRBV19 TGTGCCAGTAGCCCCCGAGGCGGGGAAGAGACCCAGTACTTC CASSPRGGEETQYF
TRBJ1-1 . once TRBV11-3 TGTGCCAGCAGCTTTAGAGGAGCCACTGAAGCTTTCTTT CASSFRGATEAFF
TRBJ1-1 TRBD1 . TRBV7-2 TGTGCCAGCAGCTTAGCCGCAGGGACAGCGAACACTGAAGCTTTCTTT CASSLAAGTANTEAFF
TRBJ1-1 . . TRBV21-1 TGTGCCAGCAGCAAAGACTCAGTGGACCGGAAGAACACTGAAGCTTTCTTT CASSKDSVDRKNTEAFF
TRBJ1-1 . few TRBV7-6 TGTGCCAGCAGCTTAGCACAGGGAGGCGCTGAAGCTTTCTTT CASSLAQGGAEAFF
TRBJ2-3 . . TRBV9 TGTGCCAGCAGCGTAGGCGTCACAGATACGCAGTATTTT CASSVGVTDTQYF
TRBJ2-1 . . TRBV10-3 TGTGCCATCAGGGAGGACAAGGTCAATGAGCAGTTCTTC CAIREDKVNEQFF
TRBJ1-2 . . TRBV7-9 TGTGCCAGCAGCCACGCGATCCGTTCCTATGGCTACACCTTC CASSHAIRSYGYTF
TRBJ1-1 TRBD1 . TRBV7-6 TGTGCCAGCAGCTTCCCGGGTGGGACAGCAAAGAACACTGAAGCTTTCTTT CASSFPGGTAKNTEAFF
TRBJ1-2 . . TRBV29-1 TGCAGCGTTGAAGGGGTAGCTGGCTACACCTTC CSVEGVAGYTF
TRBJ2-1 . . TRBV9 TGTGCCAGCAGCGTAGGCGGACTGACCTACAATGAGCAGTTCTTC CASSVGGLTYNEQFF
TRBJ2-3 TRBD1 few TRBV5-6 TGTGCCAGCAGCTTCAGGGGACAGGTCGCCTTAACAGATACGCAGTATTTT CASSFRGQVALTDTQYF
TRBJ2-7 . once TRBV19 TGTGCCAGTAGTACCCGCTCGGCAGTGGAGCAGTACTTC CASSTRSAVEQYF
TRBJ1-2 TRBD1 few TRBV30 TGTGCCTGGGACAGGGGCCCGGACCACACCTTC CAWDRGPDHTF
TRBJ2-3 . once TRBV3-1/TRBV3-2 TGTGCCAGCAGCCAAGGACCTAGCACAGATACGCAGTATTTT CASSQGPSTDTQYF
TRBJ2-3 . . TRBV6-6 TGTGCCAGCAGTTACTCCCAGGGACTCACAGATACGCAGTATTTT CASSYSQGLTDTQYF
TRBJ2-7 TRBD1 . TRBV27 TGTGCCAGCAGTTTGCAGGGGGGGACAGGGGGCGACGAGCAGTACTTC CASSLQGGTGGDEQYF
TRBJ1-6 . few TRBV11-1 TGTGCCAGCAGCTTACAGTCGAGCTCCTATAATTCACCCCTCCACTTT CASSLQSSSYNSPLHF
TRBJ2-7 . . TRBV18 TGTGCCAGCTCACCGGTATTAGAAACAGGTCGGAACGAGCAGTACTTC CASSPVLETGRNEQYF
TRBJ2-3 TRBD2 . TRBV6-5 TGTGCCAGCAGCAAACTAGCGGTTAGCACAGATACGCAGTATTTT CASSKLAVSTDTQYF
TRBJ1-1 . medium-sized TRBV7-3 TGTGCCAGCAGCTCCAACCCGACGGCAGAAGCTTTCTTT CASSSNPTAEAFF